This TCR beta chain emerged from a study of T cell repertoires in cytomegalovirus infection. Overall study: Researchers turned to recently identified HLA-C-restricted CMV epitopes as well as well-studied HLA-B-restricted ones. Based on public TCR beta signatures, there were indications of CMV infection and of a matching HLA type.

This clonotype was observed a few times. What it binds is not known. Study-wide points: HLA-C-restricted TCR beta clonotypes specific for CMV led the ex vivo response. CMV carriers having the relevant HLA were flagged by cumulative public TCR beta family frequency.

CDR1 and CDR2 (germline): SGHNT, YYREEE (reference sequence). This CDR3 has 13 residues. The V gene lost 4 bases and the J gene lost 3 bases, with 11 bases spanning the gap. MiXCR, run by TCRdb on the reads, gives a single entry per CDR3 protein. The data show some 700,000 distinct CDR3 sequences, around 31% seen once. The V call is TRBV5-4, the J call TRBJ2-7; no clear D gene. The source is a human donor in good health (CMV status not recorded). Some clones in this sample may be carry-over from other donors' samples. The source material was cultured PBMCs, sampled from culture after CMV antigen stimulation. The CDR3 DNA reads TGTGCCAGCAGCCAAAGCACGGGCTACGAGCAGTACTTC. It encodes CASSQSTGYEQYF.